Shown below are 8 T cell receptor beta chains from a single sample sequenced in a study. In TCRdb, the RT-PCR reads were re-called with MiXCR into one record per CDR3 protein. In the table there are about 680,000 distinct CDR3 sequences, 13% to 15% of which are singletons. Sequencing input: memory CD4+ T cells from blood. The receptors derive from a female donor in good health, serving as a healthy control.

This clonotype was counted many times. The V and J genes are TRBV7-2 and TRBJ1-1, with D unclear. Germline-derived CDR1 and CDR2 are SGHTA and FQGNSA. V gave up 1 base and J gave up 6 bases, with 9 bases separating them. The CDR3 is made up of 13 amino acids. CDR3 sequence reads: CASSLVPGPEAFF. DNA for the CDR3: TGTGCCAGCAGCTTAGTCCCGGGCCCTGAAGCTTTCTTT.

The genes are TRBV6-5 and TRBJ1-4; D remains ambiguous. The V end lost 0 bases, the J end lost 0 bases, and 8 bases lay between the germline ends. This CDR3 region has 16 residues. Looked up from germline, CDR1 is MNHEY and CDR2 is SVGAGI. The CDR3: CASSYSGSATNEKLFF. The DNA for the CDR3 is TGTGCCAGCAGTTACTCGGGGTCCGCAACTAATGAAAAACTGTTTTTT.

There are a few counts of this clonotype. This sequence joins TRBV7-2 and TRBJ1-5, with 8 bases lining up with TRBD1. The V and J ends lost 5 bases and 3 bases, in that order; junction bases with no gene match: 9. The CDR3 contains 16 residues. Germline values: CDR1 SGHTA, CDR2 FQGNSA. The CDR3 coding sequence is TGTGCCAGCAGCACCCAAGGACAGGGAAACAATCAGCCCCAGCATTTT. Translation gives CASSTQGQGNNQPQHF.

This chain links TRBV11-2 with TRBJ1-6; D remains unclear. The CDR3 totals 12 residues. V shed 3 bases and J shed 10 bases, with 7 bases lying between them. The germline gives CDR1 SGHAT, CDR2 FQNNGV. CDR3 sequence (DNA): TGTGCCAGCAGCTTGGTGGCCTCACCCCTCCACTTT. Its translation: CASSLVASPLHF. The full variable domain, completed using reference TRBV11-2 and TRBJ1-6, is EAGVAQSPRYKIIEKRQSVAFWCNPISGHATLYWYQQILGQGPKLLIQFQNNGVVDDSQLPKDRFSAERLKGVDSTLKIQPAKLEDSAVYLCASSLVASPLHFGNGTRLTVT.

This clonotype was seen only a few times. V and J are TRBV4-2 and TRBJ2-2, with 12 bases matching TRBD2. V lost 5 bases and J lost 0; bases outside the gene matches: 4. This CDR3 comprises 17 residues. Germline CDR1 and CDR2: LGHNA and YNFKEQ. The CDR3 nucleotides read TGTGCCAGCAGCGCCCGACTAGCGGGAGCGAACACCGGGGAGCTGTTTTTT. It is translated as CASSARLAGANTGELFF.

The CDR3 sequence is CAIRGETGELFF. The CDR3 DNA follows: TGTGCCATTCGGGGCGAAACCGGGGAGCTGTTTTTT. The rearrangement joins TRBV21-1 to TRBJ2-2. TRBV21-1 is a pseudogene. The CDR3 has 12 residues.

The V gene is TRBV9, the J gene TRBJ2-3; a weak D match, TRBD1 (6 bases). Germline V gives CDR1 SGDLS, CDR2 YYNGEE. This CDR3 has 13 residues. The V end lost 1 base, the J end lost 10 bases, and 13 bases lay between the germline ends. Written as DNA, the CDR3 is TGTGCCAGCAGCGTACAAGGGGGTCCCCCGCAGTATTTT. It translates to CASSVQGGPPQYF.

The CDR3 is CASSSTAGKLSGYTF. The CDR3 DNA sequence: TGTGCCAGCAGCTCGACGGCGGGGAAGTTGTCTGGCTACACCTTC. J is TRBJ1-2 and V is TRBV7-2; D remains unclear. Germline values: CDR1 SGHTA, CDR2 FQGNSA. V lost 4 bases and J 7 bases, leaving 19 bases between the germline ends. CDR3 length: 15 residues.